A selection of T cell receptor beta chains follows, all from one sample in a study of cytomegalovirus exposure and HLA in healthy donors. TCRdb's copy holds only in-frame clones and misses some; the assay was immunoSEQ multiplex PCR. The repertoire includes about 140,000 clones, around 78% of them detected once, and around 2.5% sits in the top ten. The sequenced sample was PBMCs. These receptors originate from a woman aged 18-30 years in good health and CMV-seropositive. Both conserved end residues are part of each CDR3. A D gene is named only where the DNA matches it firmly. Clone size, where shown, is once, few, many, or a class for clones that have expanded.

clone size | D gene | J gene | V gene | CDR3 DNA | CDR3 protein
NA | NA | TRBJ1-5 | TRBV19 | TGTGCCAGTAGTAGGGCAGGGGTAAATCAGCCCCAGCATTTT | CASSRAGVNQPQHF
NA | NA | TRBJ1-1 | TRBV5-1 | TGCGCCAGCAGCTTGTCCAGGTCGAACACTGAAGCTTTCTTT | CASSLSRSNTEAFF
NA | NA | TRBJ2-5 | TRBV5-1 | TGCGCCAGCGGCGGACAGGGAGGGTTGGAGACCCAGTACTTC | CASGGQGGLETQYF
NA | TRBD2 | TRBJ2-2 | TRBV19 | TGTGCCAGTAGTCTTAGCGGGGGGCCCACCGGGGAGCTGTTTTTT | CASSLSGGPTGELFF
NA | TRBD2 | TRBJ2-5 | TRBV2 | TGTGCCAGCAGTGAAAGTTTCGGTTCGACTAGCGGGGAGGGGACCCAGTACTTC | CASSESFGSTSGEGTQYF
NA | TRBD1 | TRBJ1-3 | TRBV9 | TGTGCCAGCAGCGCCGGACAGGGCGAAACAAACACCATATATTTT | CASSAGQGETNTIYF
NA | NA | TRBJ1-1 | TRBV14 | TGTGCCAGCAGCCAAGACAGTTTAAAAGCTTTCTTT | CASSQDSLKAFF
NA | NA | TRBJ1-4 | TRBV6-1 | TGTGCCAGCAGTGATAACATGGAGAAAGAAAAACTGTTTTTT | CASSDNMEKEKLFF
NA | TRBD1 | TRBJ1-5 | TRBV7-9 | TGTGCCAGCAGCTTGAGTACCGGGACAGGGCTATATCAGCCCCAGCATTTT | CASSLSTGTGLYQPQHF
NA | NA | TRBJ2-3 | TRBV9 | TGTGCCAGCAGCGTGGCTGGGTTCGGGTCAGATACGCAGTATTTT | CASSVAGFGSDTQYF
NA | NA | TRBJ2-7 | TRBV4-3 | TGCGCCAGCAGCCAAGATCCCCAACGGGTGCAGTACTTC | CASSQDPQRVQYF
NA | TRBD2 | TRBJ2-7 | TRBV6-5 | TGTGCCAGCAGTCCAGCGACTAGCGGGGACTACGAGCAGTACTTC | CASSPATSGDYEQYF
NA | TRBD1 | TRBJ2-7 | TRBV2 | TGTGCCAGCAGTGATTACAGCAGGGGGCCCCACGAGCAGTACTTC | CASSDYSRGPHEQYF
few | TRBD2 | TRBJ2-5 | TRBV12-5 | TGTGCTAGTGGTTTGCCCCCGGGACTAGTACGGGAGACCCAGTACTTC | CASGLPPGLVRETQYF
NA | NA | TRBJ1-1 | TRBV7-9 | TGTTCCAGCAGCTTACCTAACACTGAAGCTTTCTTT | CSSSLPNTEAFF
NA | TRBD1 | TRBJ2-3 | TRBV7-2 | TGTGCCAGCAGCTTAGAGAGGGGGCTGGGGGATACGCAGTATTTT | CASSLERGLGDTQYF
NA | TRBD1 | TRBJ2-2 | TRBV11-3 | TGTGCCAGCAGCCACTCAGACAGGGGGAAAAACACCGGGGAGCTGTTTTTT | CASSHSDRGKNTGELFF
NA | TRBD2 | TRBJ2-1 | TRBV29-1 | TGCAGCGTTGCGCAGGGGAAGCGGGGGGTTGTTAGTGAGCAGTTCTTC | CSVAQGKRGVVSEQFF
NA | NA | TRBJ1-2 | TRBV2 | TGTGCCAGCAGACAGGGTTCTAAGGGCTACACCTTC | CASRQGSKGYTF
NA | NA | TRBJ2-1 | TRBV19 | TGTGCCAGTAGTATAGGTTTTACCGGCTTAGCGCAGTTCTTC | CASSIGFTGLAQFF
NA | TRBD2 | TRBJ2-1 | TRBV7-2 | TGTGCCAGCAGCTCCCGTGGGCGGGGGGGCGGGGATGAGCAGTTCTTC | CASSSRGRGGGDEQFF
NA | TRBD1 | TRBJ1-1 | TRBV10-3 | TGTGCCGCCAGACAGGGCGTGAACACTGAAGCTTTCTTT | CAARQGVNTEAFF
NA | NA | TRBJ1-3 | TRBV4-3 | TGCGCCAGCAGCCCGAGCCGGGCTGGAAACACCATATATTTT | CASSPSRAGNTIYF
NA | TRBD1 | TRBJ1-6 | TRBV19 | TGTGCCAGTAGTATGGGAGGACAGGGCCATTCACCCCTCCACTTT | CASSMGGQGHSPLHF
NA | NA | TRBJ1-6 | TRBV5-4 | TGTGCCAGCAGCTTCAGGGCAGATAATTCACCCCTCCACTTT | CASSFRADNSPLHF
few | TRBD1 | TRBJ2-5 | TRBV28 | TGTGCCAGCAGTTTACCCGACAGGGGTCGGGAGACCCAGTACTTC | CASSLPDRGRETQYF
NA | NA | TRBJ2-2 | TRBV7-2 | TGTGCCAGCACCCTAGGGGCGAACACCGGGGAGCTGTTTTTT | CASTLGANTGELFF
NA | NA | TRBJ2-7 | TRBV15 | TGTGCCGCGCCCTCATGGGCTCCTCCCCCCTACGAGCAGTACTTC | CAAPSWAPPPYEQYF
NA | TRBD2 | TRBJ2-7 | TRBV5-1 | TGCGCCAGCAGCTTGGTGCTAGCGGGGTCTAGCGAGCAGTACTTC | CASSLVLAGSSEQYF
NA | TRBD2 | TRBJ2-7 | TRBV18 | TGTGCCAGCTCACCCTGGGAGGGGACCTACGAGCAGTACTTC | CASSPWEGTYEQYF
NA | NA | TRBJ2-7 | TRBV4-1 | TGCGCCAGCAGCCAAACAGAAATCTCCTACGAGCAGTACTTC | CASSQTEISYEQYF
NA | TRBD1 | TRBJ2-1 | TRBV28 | TGTGCCAGCGCCTCCCCCGGGACAGGTACCTACAATGAGCAGTTCTTC | CASASPGTGTYNEQFF
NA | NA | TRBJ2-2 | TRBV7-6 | TGTGCCAGCAGCGCAGGGTTCGGGGAGCTGTTTTTT | CASSAGFGELFF
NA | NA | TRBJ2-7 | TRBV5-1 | TGCGCCAGCAGCTTGCAGGAATCCAAAGGCGAGCAGTACTTC | CASSLQESKGEQYF
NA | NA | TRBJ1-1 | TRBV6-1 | TGTGCCAGCATTCGAGACAGAGGGAACACTGAAGCTTTCTTT | CASIRDRGNTEAFF
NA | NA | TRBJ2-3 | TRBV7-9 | TGTGCCAGCAGGAGAGGGGGGGCAAGGACAGATACGCAGTATTTT | CASRRGGARTDTQYF
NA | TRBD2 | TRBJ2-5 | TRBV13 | TGTGCCAGCAGCTTTGCGGGGGGCAAGGAGACCCAGTACTTC | CASSFAGGKETQYF
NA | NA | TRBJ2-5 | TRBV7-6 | TGTGCCAGCAGCCCTATCTCGGGGGGCCCCCAAGAGACCCAGTACTTC | CASSPISGGPQETQYF
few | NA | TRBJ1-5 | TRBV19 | TGTGCCAGTAGAACAGGGAGAGGGAGCAATCAGCCCCAGCATTTT | CASRTGRGSNQPQHF
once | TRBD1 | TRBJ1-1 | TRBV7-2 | TGTGCCAGCAGCGCCAGGGACAGGGGGACCAGGAACACTGAAGCTTTCTTT | CASSARDRGTRNTEAFF
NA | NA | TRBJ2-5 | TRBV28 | TGTGCCAGCAGTCCTCTACGACATCCTGGGGAGACCCAGTACTTC | CASSPLRHPGETQYF
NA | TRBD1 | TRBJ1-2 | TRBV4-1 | TGCGCCAGCAGCCAGGCGTCGGGACAGCACTATGGCTACACCTTC | CASSQASGQHYGYTF
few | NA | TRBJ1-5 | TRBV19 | TGTGCCAGTAGTAGGCTGATGGGCAATCAGCCCCAGCATTTT | CASSRLMGNQPQHF
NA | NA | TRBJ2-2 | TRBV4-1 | TGCGCCAGCAGCCAAGGACCCCTACCACGGTACAGGGATAACACCGGGGAGCTGTTTTTT | CASSQGPLPRYRDNTGELFF
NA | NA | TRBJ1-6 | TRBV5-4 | TGTGCCAGCAGCTTGAGCGGCGTGAGTTCACCCCTCCACTTT | CASSLSGVSSPLHF
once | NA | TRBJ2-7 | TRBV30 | TGTGCCTGGATGTCCAGGGCTAGGTTCTACGAGCAGTACTTC | CAWMSRARFYEQYF
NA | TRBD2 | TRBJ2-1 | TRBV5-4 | TGTGCCAGCAGCCGCAGCGGGGGGGTCGACAATGAGCAGTTCTTC | CASSRSGGVDNEQFF
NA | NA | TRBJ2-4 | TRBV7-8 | TGTGCCAGCAGCTTAGCGAGGACACCCGACCCCCCTAAAAACATTCAGTACTTC | CASSLARTPDPPKNIQYF
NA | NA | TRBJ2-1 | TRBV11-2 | TGTGCCAGCAGCACGCACCCGAGCTCCTACAATGAGCAGTTCTTC | CASSTHPSSYNEQFF
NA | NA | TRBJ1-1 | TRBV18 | TGTGCCAGCTCACCGGGACTCATGAACACTGAAGCTTTCTTT | CASSPGLMNTEAFF
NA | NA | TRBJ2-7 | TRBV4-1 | TGCGCCAGCAGCCAACTCCGACAGAGCTCCTACGAGCAGTACTTC | CASSQLRQSSYEQYF
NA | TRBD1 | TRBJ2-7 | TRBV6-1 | TGTGCCAGCAGTGAAGCGTTGGACAGGTCGTTGTCCCTGGGTTACTACGAGCGGTACTTC | CASSEALDRSLSLGYYERYF
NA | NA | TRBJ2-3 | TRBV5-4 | TGTGCCAGCAGCCCCAGGGGGGAGTCAGATACGCAGTATTTT | CASSPRGESDTQYF
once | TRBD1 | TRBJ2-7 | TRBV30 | TGTGCCTGGATTAGGGCAGGGGGTTACGAGCAGTACTTC | CAWIRAGGYEQYF
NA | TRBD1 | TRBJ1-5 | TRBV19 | TGTGCCAGTAGTACTGCACCGGGACAGGGTGGGCGCGGGGGGCTCAATCAGCCCCAGCATTTT | CASSTAPGQGGRGGLNQPQHF
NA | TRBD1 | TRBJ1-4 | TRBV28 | TGTGCCAGCAAGTTAACAGGGGGCGGTGAAAAACTGTTTTTT | CASKLTGGGEKLFF
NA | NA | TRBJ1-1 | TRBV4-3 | TGCGCCAGCAGCCCCACGGGGACTGAAGCTTTCTTT | CASSPTGTEAFF
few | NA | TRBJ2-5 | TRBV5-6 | TGTGCCAGCAGCTTGGAGGGGGAGACCCAGTACTTC | CASSLEGETQYF
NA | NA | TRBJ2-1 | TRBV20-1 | TGCAGTGCTAGAAGGGGTAATGAGCAGTTCTTC | CSARRGNEQFF